This T cell receptor (beta chain) was retrieved from a study of T cells in localized non-small cell lung cancer. Trimming took 9 bases from V and 4 from J, leaving 15 bases between them. The V gene's germline CDR1 is SNHLY and CDR2 FYNNEI. The CDR3 is 13 residues long. Broader study findings: Analysis by sequencing included only one tumor region, so heterogeneity remains possible. Prolonged overall survival went with higher T cell density in the blood. A median of roughly 52 of the top 100 tumor clones appeared in adjacent lung, which was paired and uninvolved. Of the tissues analyzed, uninvolved adjacent lung showed maximal T cell clonality, greater than tumor.

TCRdb's table, derived via immunoSEQ multiplex PCR, lists solely in-frame clones and lacks some. Of fewer than 50,000 clones in the sample, 75% to 90% were seen once. As concerns this clone: Its matching antigen is unknown.

The genes are TRBV2 and TRBJ1-1; D remains unclear. This receptor was obtained from a male donor aged 60 or over with stage II lung adenocarcinoma. This sample comprised peripheral blood mononuclear cells, obtained before any cancer treatment. CDR3 sequence reads: CARSLSAFTEAFF. The CDR3 nucleotides are TGTGCCAGATCCCTGTCGGCTTTCACTGAAGCTTTCTTT.